This T cell receptor beta chain was recorded in a study of blood T cell repertoires in COVID-19. This CDR3 is 11 amino acids long. V was shortened by 6 bases and J by 5 bases, with 6 bases between the two germline ends. The table came from immunoSEQ multiplex PCR; TCRdb's copy has only in-frame clones and leaves some out. In the table there are just over 350,000 clones, about 90% of which are singletons. Comment on this clone: The identical CDR3 is also encoded by other nucleotide sequences in the sample.

This clonotype originated in a woman aged 25-40 years who had recovered from COVID-19. V usage is TRBV12-3 or TRBV12-4 and J usage is TRBJ2-3, with unresolved D. The source material was PBMCs or T cells enriched from blood (not recorded which). CDR3 in DNA: TGTGCCAGCAGCCTCAGAGATACGCAGTATTTT. Translated: CASSLRDTQYF.